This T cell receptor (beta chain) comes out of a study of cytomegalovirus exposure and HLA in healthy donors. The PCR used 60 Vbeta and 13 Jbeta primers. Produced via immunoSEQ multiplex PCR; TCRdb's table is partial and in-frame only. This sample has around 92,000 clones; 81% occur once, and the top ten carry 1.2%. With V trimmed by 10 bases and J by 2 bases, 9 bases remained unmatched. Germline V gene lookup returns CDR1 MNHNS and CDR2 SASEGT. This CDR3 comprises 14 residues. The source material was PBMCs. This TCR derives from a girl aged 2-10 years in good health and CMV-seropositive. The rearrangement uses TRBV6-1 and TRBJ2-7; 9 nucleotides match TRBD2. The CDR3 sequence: CATVPAGGPYEQYF. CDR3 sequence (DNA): TGTGCCACGGTACCGGCGGGAGGGCCCTACGAGCAGTACTTC.